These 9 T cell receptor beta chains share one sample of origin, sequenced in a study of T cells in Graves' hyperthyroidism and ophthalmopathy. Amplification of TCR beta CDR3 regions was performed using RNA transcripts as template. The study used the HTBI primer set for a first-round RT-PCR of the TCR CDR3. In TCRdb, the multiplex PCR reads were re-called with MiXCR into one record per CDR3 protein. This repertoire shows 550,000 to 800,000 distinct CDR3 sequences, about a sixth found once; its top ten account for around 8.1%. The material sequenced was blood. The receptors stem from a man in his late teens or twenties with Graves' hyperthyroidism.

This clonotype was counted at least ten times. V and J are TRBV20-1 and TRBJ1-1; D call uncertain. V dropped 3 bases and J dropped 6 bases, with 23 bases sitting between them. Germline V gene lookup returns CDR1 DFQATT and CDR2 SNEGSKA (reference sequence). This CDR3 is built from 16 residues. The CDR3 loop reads CSARGISRLTFAEAFF. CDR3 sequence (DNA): TGCAGTGCTAGGGGTATTAGCAGGCTGACCTTTGCTGAAGCTTTCTTT.

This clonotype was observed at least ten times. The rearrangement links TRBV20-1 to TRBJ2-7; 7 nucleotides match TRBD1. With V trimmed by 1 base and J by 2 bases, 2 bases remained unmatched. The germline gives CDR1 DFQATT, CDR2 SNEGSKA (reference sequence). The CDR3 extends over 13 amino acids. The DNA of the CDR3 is TGCAGTGCTAGAGCACAGGGGCCCTACGAGCAGTACTTC. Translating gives CSARAQGPYEQYF.

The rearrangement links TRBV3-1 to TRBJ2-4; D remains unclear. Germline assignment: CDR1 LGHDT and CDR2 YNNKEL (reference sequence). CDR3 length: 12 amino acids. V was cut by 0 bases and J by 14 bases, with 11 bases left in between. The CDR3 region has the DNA TGTGCCAGCAGCCAAGATCCTGGGATTGAGTACTTC. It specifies CASSQDPGIEYF.

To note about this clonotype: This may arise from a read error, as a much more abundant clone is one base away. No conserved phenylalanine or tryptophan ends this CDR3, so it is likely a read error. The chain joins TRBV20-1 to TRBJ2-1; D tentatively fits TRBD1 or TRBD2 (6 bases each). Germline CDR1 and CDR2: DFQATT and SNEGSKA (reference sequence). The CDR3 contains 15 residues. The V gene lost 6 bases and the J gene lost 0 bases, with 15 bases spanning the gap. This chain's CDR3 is CSAQGTSSSYNEQFL. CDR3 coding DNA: TGCAGTGCCCAGGGGACTTCAAGCTCCTACAATGAGCAGTTCCTC.

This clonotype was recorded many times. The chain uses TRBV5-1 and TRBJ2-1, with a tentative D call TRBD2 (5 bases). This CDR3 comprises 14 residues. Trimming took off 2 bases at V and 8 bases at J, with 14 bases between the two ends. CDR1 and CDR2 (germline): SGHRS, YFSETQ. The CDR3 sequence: CASSFRDSVHEQFF. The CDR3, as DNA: TGCGCCAGCAGCTTCCGGGATTCTGTCCATGAGCAGTTCTTC.

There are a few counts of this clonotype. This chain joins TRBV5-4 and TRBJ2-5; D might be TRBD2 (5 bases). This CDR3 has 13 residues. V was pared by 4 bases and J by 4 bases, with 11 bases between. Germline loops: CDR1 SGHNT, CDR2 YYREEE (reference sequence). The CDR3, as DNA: TGTGCCAGCAGCCCGCCGGCGGGAGAGACCCAGTACTTC. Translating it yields CASSPPAGETQYF.

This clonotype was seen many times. As DNA, the CDR3 is TGTGCCTGGAGTGTACAGGCCTCAGAGACCCAGTACTTC. It specifies CAWSVQASETQYF. This chain connects TRBV30 to TRBJ2-5, with a possible D match to TRBD1 (5 bases). This CDR3 spans 13 amino acids. In germline, CDR1 is GTSNPN, CDR2 SVGIG (reference sequence). The V end was cut by 0 bases, the J end by 4 bases, with 9 bases between.

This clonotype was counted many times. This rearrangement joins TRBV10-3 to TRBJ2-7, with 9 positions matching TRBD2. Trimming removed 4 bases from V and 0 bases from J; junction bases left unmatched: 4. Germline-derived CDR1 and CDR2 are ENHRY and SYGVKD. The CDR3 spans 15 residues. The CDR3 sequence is CAISAVSGSSYEQYF. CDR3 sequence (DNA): TGTGCCATCAGTGCGGTTAGCGGGAGCTCCTACGAGCAGTACTTC.

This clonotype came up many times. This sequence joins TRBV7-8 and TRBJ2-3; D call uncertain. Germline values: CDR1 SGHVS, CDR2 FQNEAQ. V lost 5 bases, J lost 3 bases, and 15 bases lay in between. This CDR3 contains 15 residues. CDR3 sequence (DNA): TGTGCCAGCAGCCTGTCAGTTAGCCTTACAGATACGCAGTATTTT. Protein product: CASSLSVSLTDTQYF.